The sequence of this TCR beta chain was determined in a study of Graves' ophthalmopathy and Graves' hyperthyroidism. Study-level background: Peripheral blood was collected at initial diagnosis, before any treatment. Study-wide findings and caveats: Most expanded clonotypes from thyroid (those above 0.001 frequency) were also found in blood.

New diagnoses, under 2 months' duration, and ages 18 to 65 characterized the hyperthyroidism patients. As diagnostic evidence, clinical symptoms, serum thyroxine, TRAb, thyroid ultrasound and orbital computed tomography were relied upon. This clonotype was observed at least ten times. Its matching antigen is unknown. Transcripts of RNA were the source for amplifying TCR beta CDR3 regions. The workflow started with a first-round RT-PCR run with HTBI primers and then moved on to a second-round multiplex PCR. TCRdb redid the calling of the multiplex PCR reads with MiXCR, one entry per CDR3 protein. The data show 500,000 to 700,000 distinct CDR3 sequences, about 20% seen once. The CDR3 extends over 14 amino acids. V lost 8 bases, J lost 1 base, and 12 bases lay in between. CDR1 and CDR2 from the germline V gene are LGHDT and YNNKEL (reference sequence).

Source material: peripheral blood. The receptor's source is a young woman with stable Graves' hyperthyroidism. Some clones in this sample may be carry-over from other donors' samples. The chain uses TRBV3-1 and TRBJ1-3; D is undetermined. The CDR3 loop is CASGYAGSGNTIYF. For the CDR3, the DNA is TGTGCCAGCGGCTATGCGGGGTCTGGAAACACCATATATTTT. Full variable domain (missing parts from reference TRBV3-1 and TRBJ1-3): DTAVSQTPKYLVTQMGNDKSIKCEQNLGHDTMYWYKQDSKKFLKIMFSYNNKELIINETVPNRFSPKSPDKAHLNLHINSLELGDSAVYFCASGYAGSGNTIYFGEGSWLTVV.